The 17 T cell receptor beta chains reported below all come from one sample, sequenced in a study of cytomegalovirus exposure and HLA in healthy donors. 60 Vbeta and 13 Jbeta primers were used in PCR. The repertoire was sequenced with immunoSEQ multiplex PCR; TCRdb's copy has only in-frame clones and lacks some. Counted here are about 94,000 clones, roughly 79% occurring once; the ten biggest clones make up about 3.8%. Sequencing was done on a sample of PBMCs. The origin of the receptors is a woman in her forties in good health and CMV-seronegative.

As for this clone: The germline gene is not matched at one end of the junction; a read error may be the cause. The rearrangement joins TRBV4-3 to TRBJ1-6; 7 positions agree with TRBD1. The CDR3 consists of 17 residues. The germline gives CDR1 LGHNA, CDR2 YSLEER. In nucleotides, the CDR3 is TGCGCCAGCAGCCAGTCCAAGGGGGCGAGCTATAATTCACCCCTCAACTTT. Its protein product is CASSQSKGASYNSPLNF.

This sequence joins TRBV6-6 and TRBJ1-6; 9 nucleotides match TRBD1. The length of the CDR3 is 15 residues. After removal of 7 bases from V and 10 bases from J, the junction contained 11 bases not matched to a gene. Germline V gives CDR1 MNHNY, CDR2 SVGAGI (reference sequence). The DNA of the CDR3 is TGTGCCAGCACTATGTCCGGACAGGGGAACTCACCCCTCCACTTT. The encoded protein is CASTMSGQGNSPLHF.

The chain couples TRBV5-1 to TRBJ1-1, with D possibly being TRBD1 (5 bases). The CDR3 has 13 residues. The V gene's germline CDR1 is SGHRS and CDR2 YFSETQ. The V gene lost 1 base and the J gene lost 3 bases, with 7 bases spanning the gap. In nucleotides, the CDR3 is TGCGCCAGCAGCTTGCAGGGCTACACTGAAGCTTTCTTT. Translation: CASSLQGYTEAFF.

With regard to this clone: The junction does not match germline at one end; this may be a read error. The chain employs TRBV30 and TRBJ1-4; 7 nucleotides agree with TRBD1. Germline CDR1 GTSNPN, CDR2 SVGIG (reference sequence). The length of the CDR3 is 16 residues. DNA of the CDR3: TGTGCCTGGAGTTCGGGACAGCCCAAGGCTAAGGAAAAACTGTTTTTT. Translating gives CAWSSGQPKAKEKLFF.

V gene TRBV30 combines with J gene TRBJ1-2; 10 positions match TRBD1. J lost 7 bases, V lost 1 base, and 9 bases had no gene match. Germline CDR1 reads GTSNPN; CDR2 reads SVGIG (reference sequence). This CDR3 is built from 15 residues. The CDR3 spells CAWSASGTGVRGYTF. The CDR3 DNA sequence: TGTGCCTGGAGTGCCTCCGGGACAGGGGTTCGTGGCTACACCTTC.

The chain combines TRBV19 with TRBJ1-1; 9 nucleotides match TRBD1. Germline lookup yields CDR1 LNHDA and CDR2 SQIVND (reference sequence). J gave up 4 bases and V 5 bases, and 8 bases lay outside the gene matches. CDR3 length: 15 amino acids. The DNA for the CDR3 is TGTGCCAGTAGTCACCGCCGGGACAGGGTCACTGAAGCTTTCTTT. Protein sequence: CASSHRRDRVTEAFF.

This sequence joins TRBV29-1 and TRBJ2-3, with no clear D. The V end was cut by 3 bases, the J end by 2 bases, with 9 bases between. The CDR3 has 13 amino acids. CDR1 SQVTM and CDR2 ANQGSEA come from the germline V gene. CDR3 nucleotides: TGCAGCGTTGAGGGCAGAAACACAGATACGCAGTATTTT. Residues: CSVEGRNTDTQYF.

Written as DNA, the CDR3 is TGTGCCAGCAGCCTAGCTGTCGGCGACACCGGGGAGCTGTTTTTT. It translates to CASSLAVGDTGELFF. The chain couples TRBV4-2 to TRBJ2-2; D unclear. This CDR3 has 15 amino acids. V lost 4 bases, J lost 3 bases, and 12 bases lay in between. Germline values: CDR1 LGHNA, CDR2 YNFKEQ.

The CDR3 loop reads CARDTGGQRNTEAFF. For the CDR3, the DNA is TGTGCCAGAGATACCGGGGGACAGAGGAACACTGAAGCTTTCTTT. V is TRBV6-5 and J is TRBJ1-1, with 7 bases that match TRBD1. Germline V gene data show CDR1 as MNHEY and CDR2 as SVGAGI. The CDR3 is 15 amino acids. The junction had 11 bases not matched to a gene; V was cut back by 9 bases and J by 1 base.

V and J are TRBV10-2 and TRBJ2-7; 8 nucleotides line up with TRBD1. The V gene's germline CDR1 is WSHSY and CDR2 SAAADI. V shed 6 bases, J shed 7 bases, and the junction held 11 bases outside the gene matches. The CDR3 sequence is 14 residues long. CDR3: CASRETGATGEQYF. Written as DNA, the CDR3 is TGCGCCAGCAGGGAGACAGGGGCCACGGGGGAGCAGTACTTC.

In DNA, the CDR3 is TGTGCCAGCAGTGTAGTAGCCAAAAACATTCAGTACTTC. This codes for CASSVVAKNIQYF. The V gene is TRBV2, the J gene TRBJ2-4, with unresolved D. CDR1 is SNHLY, CDR2 FYNNEI, per germline. The CDR3 spans 13 residues. Trimming took 4 bases from V and 0 from J, leaving 4 bases between them.

The chain couples TRBV18 to TRBJ2-1; D not certain. In germline, CDR1 is KGHSH, CDR2 LQKENI. V was cut by 3 bases and J by 13 bases, with 19 bases left in between. The CDR3 has 14 residues. For the CDR3, the DNA is TGTGCCAGCTCACCCCATCCGGTTGCACTTATTCAGTTCTTC. As protein: CASSPHPVALIQFF.

This chain joins TRBV30 and TRBJ2-5; a weak D match, TRBD1 (5 bases). The DNA end lines up better with TRBJ2-7; the J call may be wrong. Germline CDR1 reads GTSNPN; CDR2 reads SVGIG (reference sequence). The length of the CDR3 is 13 residues. CDR3 nucleotides: TGTGCCTGGAGACCTCGCACAGGCTACGAGCAGTACTTC. As protein: CAWRPRTGYEQYF.

The rearrangement uses TRBV15 and TRBJ2-7; TRBD1 matches at 11 bases. Trimming took 3 bases from V and 9 from J; bases not matched to a gene: 7. In germline, CDR1 is LNHNV, CDR2 YYDKDF (reference sequence). The CDR3 length is 14 residues. The CDR3 is CATSRLDRGLWQYF. The DNA for the CDR3 is TGTGCCACCAGCAGGCTGGACAGGGGGCTCTGGCAGTACTTC.

The chain has TRBV6-5 and TRBJ1-5; 9 bases map to TRBD1. Trimming took 2 bases from V and 5 from J; bases not matched to a gene: 1. The CDR3 contains 14 residues. The germline V gene encodes CDR1 MNHEY and CDR2 SVGAGI. CDR3 in amino acids: CASSYTGGDQPQHF. The CDR3 DNA reads as TGTGCCAGCAGTTACACAGGGGGCGATCAGCCCCAGCATTTT.

This sequence joins TRBV28 and TRBJ1-4; D ambiguous. Germline CDR1 MDHEN, CDR2 SYDVKM. V lost 1 base and J 1 base, leaving 16 bases between the germline ends. This CDR3 has 18 residues. CDR3 nucleotide sequence: TGTGCCAGCAGTTTATCAGGTTCTGTGGGTTTAACTAATGAAAAACTGTTTTTT. It is translated as CASSLSGSVGLTNEKLFF.

This chain uses TRBV5-4 with TRBJ2-7; D remains unclear. The CDR3 contains 14 residues. V was pared by 2 bases and J by 2 bases, with 11 bases between. Germline CDR1 and CDR2: SGHNT and YYREEE (reference sequence). The CDR3 region is CASSFVESTYEQYF. The CDR3 DNA reads TGTGCCAGCAGCTTCGTTGAATCTACCTACGAGCAGTACTTC.